This T cell receptor (beta chain) was found in a study of blood T cell repertoires in COVID-19. About the research overall: Sites in the United States, Italy and Spain provided acute and convalescent COVID-19 samples. Sample material is recorded as cDNA or gDNA derived from T cells, B-cell-depleted T cells, or PBMCs.

Original analysis: Reference gene primer amplification gave nucleated cell count estimates. Assay: immunoSEQ multiplex PCR; the TCRdb copy retains only in-frame clones and omits some. Clone size and the V and J calls come from that table; the DNA yielded D and trimming. The sample consists of around 120,000 clones, 75% to 90% of them appearing once. V lost 7 bases and J 6 bases, leaving 12 bases between the germline ends. The CDR3 has 13 residues. CDR1 and CDR2 (germline): MDHEN, SYDVKM. This clonotype was obtained from a human donor in a cohort sampled during active COVID-19. This chain uses TRBV28 with TRBJ2-2; D not certain. The material sequenced was peripheral blood. The CDR3: CASTSLWPGELFF. DNA of the CDR3: TGTGCCAGCACCTCTCTGTGGCCCGGGGAGCTGTTTTTT.